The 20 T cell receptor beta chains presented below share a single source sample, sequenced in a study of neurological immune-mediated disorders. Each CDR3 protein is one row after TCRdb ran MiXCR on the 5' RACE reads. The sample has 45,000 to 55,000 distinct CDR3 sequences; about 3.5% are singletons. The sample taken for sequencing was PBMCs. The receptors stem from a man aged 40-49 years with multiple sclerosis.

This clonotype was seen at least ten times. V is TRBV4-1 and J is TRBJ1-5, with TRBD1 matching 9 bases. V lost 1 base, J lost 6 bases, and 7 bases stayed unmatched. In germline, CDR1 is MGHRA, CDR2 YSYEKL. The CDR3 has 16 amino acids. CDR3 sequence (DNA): TGCGCCAGCAGCCAAGGGGACAGGGTACTAGGTCAGCCCCAGCATTTT. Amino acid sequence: CASSQGDRVLGQPQHF.

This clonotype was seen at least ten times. The DNA for the CDR3 is TGTGCCAGCAGCCCGGGACTAGCGGGGGGGCGTCGGACCGGGGAGCTGTTTTTT. This encodes CASSPGLAGGRRTGELFF. The chain uses TRBV28 and TRBJ2-2; 16 bases match TRBD2. The CDR3 contains 18 residues. Germline values: CDR1 MDHEN, CDR2 SYDVKM. Germline trimming cut 6 bases from V and 5 bases from J; bases unmatched to any gene: 9.

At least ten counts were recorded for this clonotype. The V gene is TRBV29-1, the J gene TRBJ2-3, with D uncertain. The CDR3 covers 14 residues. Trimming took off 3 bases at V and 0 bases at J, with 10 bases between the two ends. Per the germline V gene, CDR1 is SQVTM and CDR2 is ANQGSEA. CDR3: CSVDEALSTDTQYF. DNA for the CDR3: TGCAGCGTTGATGAGGCCTTGAGCACAGATACGCAGTATTTT.

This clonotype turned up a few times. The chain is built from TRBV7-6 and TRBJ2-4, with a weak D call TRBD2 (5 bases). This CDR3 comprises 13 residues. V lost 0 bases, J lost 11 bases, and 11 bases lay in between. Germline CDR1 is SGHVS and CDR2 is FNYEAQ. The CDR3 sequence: CASSLADRELQYF. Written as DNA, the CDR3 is TGTGCCAGCAGCTTAGCCGACCGGGAACTTCAGTACTTC.

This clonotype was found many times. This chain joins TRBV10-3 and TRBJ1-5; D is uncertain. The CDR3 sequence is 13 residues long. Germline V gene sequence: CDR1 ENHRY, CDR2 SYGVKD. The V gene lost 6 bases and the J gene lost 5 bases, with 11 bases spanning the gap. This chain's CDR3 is CAIRGRTDQPQHF. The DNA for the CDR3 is TGTGCCATCAGGGGCCGAACGGATCAGCCCCAGCATTTT.

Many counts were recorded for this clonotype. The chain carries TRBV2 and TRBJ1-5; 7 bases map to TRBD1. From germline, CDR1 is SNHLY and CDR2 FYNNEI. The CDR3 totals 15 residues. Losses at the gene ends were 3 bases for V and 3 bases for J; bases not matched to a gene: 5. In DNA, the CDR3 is TGTGCCAGCAGTGAGTTACAGGGGTCCAATCAGCCCCAGCATTTT. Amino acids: CASSELQGSNQPQHF.

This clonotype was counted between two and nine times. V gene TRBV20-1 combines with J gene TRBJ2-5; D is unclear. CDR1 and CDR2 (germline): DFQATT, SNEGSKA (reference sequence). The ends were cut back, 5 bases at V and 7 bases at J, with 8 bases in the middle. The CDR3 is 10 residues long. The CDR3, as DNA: TGCAGTGCTTTTGCGGTGACCCAGTACTTC. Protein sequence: CSAFAVTQYF.

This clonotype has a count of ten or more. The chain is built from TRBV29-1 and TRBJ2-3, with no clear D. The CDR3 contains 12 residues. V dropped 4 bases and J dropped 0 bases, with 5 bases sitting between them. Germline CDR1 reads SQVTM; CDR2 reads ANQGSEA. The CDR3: CSVGRSTDTQYF. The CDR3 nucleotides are TGCAGCGTTGGCAGAAGCACAGATACGCAGTATTTT.

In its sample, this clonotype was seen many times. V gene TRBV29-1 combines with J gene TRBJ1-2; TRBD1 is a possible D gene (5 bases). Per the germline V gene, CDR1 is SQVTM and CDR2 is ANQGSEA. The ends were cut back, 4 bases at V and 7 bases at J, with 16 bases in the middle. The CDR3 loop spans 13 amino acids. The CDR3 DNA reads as TGCAGCGTTGGACAGTCACAGTTAGGTGGCTACACCTTC. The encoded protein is CSVGQSQLGGYTF.

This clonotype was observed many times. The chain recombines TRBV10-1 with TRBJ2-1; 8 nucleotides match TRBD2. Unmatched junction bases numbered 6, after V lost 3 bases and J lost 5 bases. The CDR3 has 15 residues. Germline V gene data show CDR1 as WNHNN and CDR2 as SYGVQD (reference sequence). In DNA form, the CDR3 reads TGCGCCAGCAGTGAAGGACTAGCTCGAGACAATGAGCAGTTCTTC. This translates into CASSEGLARDNEQFF.

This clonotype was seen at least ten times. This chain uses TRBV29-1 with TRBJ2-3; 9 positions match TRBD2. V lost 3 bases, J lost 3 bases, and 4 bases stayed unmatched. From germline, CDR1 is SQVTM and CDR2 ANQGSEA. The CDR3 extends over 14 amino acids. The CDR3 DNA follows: TGCAGCGTTGACGCTAGCGGGGTTACAGATACGCAGTATTTT. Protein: CSVDASGVTDTQYF.

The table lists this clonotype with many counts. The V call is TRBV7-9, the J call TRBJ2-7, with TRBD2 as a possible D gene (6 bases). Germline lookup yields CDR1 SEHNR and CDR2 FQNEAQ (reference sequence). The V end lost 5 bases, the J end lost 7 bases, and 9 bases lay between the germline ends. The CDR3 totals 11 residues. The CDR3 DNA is TGTGCCAGCAGCCCCCGGGAGGAGCAGTACTTC. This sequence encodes CASSPREEQYF.

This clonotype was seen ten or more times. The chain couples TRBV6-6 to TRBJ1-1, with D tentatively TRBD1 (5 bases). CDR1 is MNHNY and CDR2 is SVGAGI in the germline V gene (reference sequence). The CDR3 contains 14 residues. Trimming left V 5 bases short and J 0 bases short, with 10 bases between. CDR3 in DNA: TGTGCCAGCAGTCCGGGGCACATGAACACTGAAGCTTTCTTT. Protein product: CASSPGHMNTEAFF.

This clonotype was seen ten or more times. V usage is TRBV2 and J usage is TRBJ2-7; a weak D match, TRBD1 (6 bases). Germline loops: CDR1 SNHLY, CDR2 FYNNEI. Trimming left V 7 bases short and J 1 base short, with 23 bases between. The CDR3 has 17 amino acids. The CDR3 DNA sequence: TGTGCCAGCATCCCCGGGACACGGAGAGAGGTGTCCTACGAGCAGTACTTC. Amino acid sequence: CASIPGTRREVSYEQYF.

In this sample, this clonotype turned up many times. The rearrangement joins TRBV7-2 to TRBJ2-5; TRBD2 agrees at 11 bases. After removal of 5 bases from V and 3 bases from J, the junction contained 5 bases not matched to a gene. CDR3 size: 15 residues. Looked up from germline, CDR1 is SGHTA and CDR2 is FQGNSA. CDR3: CASSRPGLAEETQYF. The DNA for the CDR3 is TGTGCCAGCAGCCGACCGGGACTAGCGGAAGAGACCCAGTACTTC.

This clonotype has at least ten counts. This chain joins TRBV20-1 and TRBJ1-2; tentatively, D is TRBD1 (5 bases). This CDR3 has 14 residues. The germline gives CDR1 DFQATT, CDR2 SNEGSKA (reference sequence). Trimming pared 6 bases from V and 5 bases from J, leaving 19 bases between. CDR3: CSASRDGTFYGYTF. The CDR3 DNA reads TGCAGTGCGTCCCGGGACGGTACCTTTTATGGCTACACCTTC.

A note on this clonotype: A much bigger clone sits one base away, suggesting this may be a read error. CDR3 in DNA: TGTGCCAGCAGCTACGGACAGGTCAATCAGCCCCAGAATTTT. It translates to CASSYGQVNQPQNF. This sequence joins TRBV7-2 and TRBJ1-5, with 7 bases identical to TRBD1. The germline gives CDR1 SGHTA, CDR2 FQGNSA. The CDR3 spans 14 residues. Full variable domain (outside the CDR3, taken from reference TRBV7-2 and TRBJ1-5): GAGVSQSPSNKVTEKGKDVELRCDPISGHTALYWYRQSLGQGLEFLIYFQGNSAPDKSGLPSDRFSAERTGGSVSTLTIQRTQQEDSAVYLCASSYGQVNQPQNFGDGTRLSIL.

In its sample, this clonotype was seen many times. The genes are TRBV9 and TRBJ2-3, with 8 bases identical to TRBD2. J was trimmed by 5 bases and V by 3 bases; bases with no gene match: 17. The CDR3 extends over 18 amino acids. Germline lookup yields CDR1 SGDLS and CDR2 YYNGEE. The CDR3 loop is CASSALAGGLRTLDTQYF. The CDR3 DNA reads TGTGCCAGCAGCGCACTGGCGGGGGGTCTCCGGACCCTAGATACGCAGTATTTT.

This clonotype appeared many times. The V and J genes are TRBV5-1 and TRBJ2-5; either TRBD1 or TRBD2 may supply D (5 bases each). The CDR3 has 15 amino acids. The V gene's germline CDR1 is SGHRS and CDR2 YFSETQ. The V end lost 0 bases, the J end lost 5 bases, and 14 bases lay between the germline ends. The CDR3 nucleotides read TGCGCCAGCAGCTTGGAGAGGGGCAGATCGGAGACCCAGTACTTC. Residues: CASSLERGRSETQYF.

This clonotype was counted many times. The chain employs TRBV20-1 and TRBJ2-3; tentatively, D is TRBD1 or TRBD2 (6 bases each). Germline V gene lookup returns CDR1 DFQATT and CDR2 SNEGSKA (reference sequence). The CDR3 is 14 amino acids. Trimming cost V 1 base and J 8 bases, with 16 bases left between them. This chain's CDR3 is CSARASGARRTQYF. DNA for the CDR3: TGCAGTGCTAGAGCCTCGGGGGCCCGCCGTACGCAGTATTTT.